The 30 T cell receptor beta chains below come from one sample, sequenced in a study of beta chain features in type 1 diabetes. TCRB transcripts that were expressed got sequenced, as all of the isolated RNA had been reverse transcribed. TCRdb's table, derived via immunoSEQ multiplex PCR, lists solely in-frame clones and lacks some. This sample has about 230,000 clones, with over 8.5% found just once. Sequencing was performed on naive CD4+ T cells from blood. The receptors derive from a woman younger than 35 in good health.

This clone was seen more than once but under ten times. This chain links TRBV18 with TRBJ2-3, with 9 bases matching TRBD1. Germline V gene lookup returns CDR1 KGHSH and CDR2 LQKENI. V dropped 7 bases and J dropped 10; count of bases not matched to a gene: 9. The CDR3 contains 13 residues. The CDR3 nucleotides read TGTGCCAGCTACCGGACAGGGGAGAGTGCGCAGTATTTT. Its translation: CASYRTGESAQYF.

This clone was observed a handful of times. The CDR3: CAWRVRTGNTEAFF. The DNA of the CDR3 is TGTGCCTGGAGGGTCCGGACAGGGAACACTGAAGCTTTCTTT. J is TRBJ1-1 and V is TRBV30, with 7 bases identical to TRBD1. The V and J ends lost 3 bases and 1 base, in that order; junction bases with no gene match: 5. The CDR3 totals 14 residues. The germline V gene encodes CDR1 GTSNPN and CDR2 SVGIG (reference sequence).

This clone was found a few times. The chain combines TRBV5-1 with TRBJ2-3; no definite D call. From germline, CDR1 is SGHRS and CDR2 YFSETQ. Trimming removed 1 base at V and 5 bases at J, with 14 bases between. This CDR3 spans 15 amino acids. The DNA for the CDR3 is TGCGCCAGCAGCTTGAGCAAGTCCGAACGAGATACGCAGTATTTT. Translation gives CASSLSKSERDTQYF.

This clone came up a few times. The genes are TRBV5-4 and TRBJ2-3, with TRBD1 as a possible D gene (8 bases). Trimming pared 2 bases from V and 0 bases from J, leaving 16 bases between. Looked up from germline, CDR1 is SGHNT and CDR2 is YYREEE (reference sequence). This CDR3 comprises 17 residues. The CDR3: CASSLLNRGGSTDTQYF. CDR3 nucleotides: TGTGCCAGCAGCTTATTGAACAGGGGGGGTAGCACAGATACGCAGTATTTT.

The gene calls are TRBV6-1 and TRBJ1-2, with 7 nucleotides matching TRBD1. This CDR3 has 15 amino acids. The trim removed 7 bases at V and 0 bases at J, leaving 8 bases unmatched. CDR1 MNHNS and CDR2 SASEGT come from the germline V gene. This chain's CDR3 is CASTTGQAANYGYTF. CDR3 DNA sequence: TGTGCCAGCACCACTGGACAGGCAGCTAACTATGGCTACACCTTC.

This clone was detected only a few times. This chain joins TRBV13 and TRBJ2-7; 7 bases fit TRBD2. Germline V gene lookup returns CDR1 PRHDT and CDR2 FYEKMQ (reference sequence). J gave up 4 bases and V 1 base, and 10 bases lay outside the gene matches. The CDR3 extends over 16 amino acids. The CDR3 nucleotides are TGTGCCAGCAGCTTAGCAGGACTAGGAAGGAGTTACGAGCAGTACTTC. Encoded protein: CASSLAGLGRSYEQYF.

About this clone: Different DNA sequences within this sample yield the same CDR3. The chain employs TRBV5-1 and TRBJ1-1; unclear D gene. Trimming took 0 bases from V and 1 from J, leaving 7 bases between them. The CDR3 loop spans 14 amino acids. Looked up from germline, CDR1 is SGHRS and CDR2 is YFSETQ. DNA for the CDR3: TGCGCCAGCAGCTTGGCCGGTGGGAACACTGAAGCTTTCTTT. It codes for CASSLAGGNTEAFF.

The chain joins TRBV2 to TRBJ1-4, with 8 nucleotides matching TRBD1. With V trimmed by 7 bases and J by 8 bases, 6 bases remained unmatched. The germline V gene encodes CDR1 SNHLY and CDR2 FYNNEI. CDR3 length: 13 amino acids. As DNA, the CDR3 is TGTGCCAGCAAGCGGACAGGGTTGGAAAAACTGTTTTTT. Protein sequence: CASKRTGLEKLFF.

The sample holds a few counts of this clone. The chain combines TRBV14 with TRBJ2-1; 14 nucleotides match TRBD2. This CDR3 is built from 16 residues. Unmatched junction bases numbered 5, after V lost 4 bases and J lost 6 bases. Germline loops: CDR1 SGHDN, CDR2 FVKESK. The CDR3: CASSRGTSGGPNEQFF. CDR3 in DNA: TGTGCCAGCAGCCGTGGGACTAGCGGGGGCCCCAATGAGCAGTTCTTC.

This clone came up a few times. This sequence joins TRBV6-5 and TRBJ2-7; 8 bases match TRBD1. Unmatched junction bases numbered 8, after V lost 6 bases and J lost 4 bases. The CDR3 loop spans 14 amino acids. The germline V gene has CDR1 MNHEY and CDR2 SVGAGI. CDR3 DNA: TGTGCCAGCAGATCCACAGGGGGGACGTACGAGCAGTACTTC. It yields the protein CASRSTGGTYEQYF.

The sample holds a few counts of this clone. The sample contains more than one DNA sequence encoding this CDR3. The chain has TRBV18 and TRBJ1-5, with 9 bases fitting TRBD1. With V trimmed by 5 bases and J by 5 bases, 1 base remained unmatched. The germline CDR1 and CDR2 sequences are KGHSH and LQKENI. The CDR3 runs to 13 residues. CDR3 DNA: TGTGCCAGCTCAAGGGACAGGGATCAGCCCCAGCATTTT. This encodes CASSRDRDQPQHF.

This clone was seen a handful of times. Sequence at one end of the junction differs from germline and may be a read error. This rearrangement joins TRBV6-5 to TRBJ2-1; 10 bases are a match to TRBD2. The CDR3 contains 11 residues. CDR1 and CDR2 from the germline V gene are MNHEY and SVGAGI. CDR3 nucleotide sequence: TGTGCCAGCAGCCTAGCGGGGGCGCCCGTCTTC. This translates into CASSLAGAPVF.

V gene TRBV7-2 combines with J gene TRBJ2-5; a possible D gene is TRBD2 (6 bases). V lost 3 bases to trimming and J lost 6 bases, with 17 bases between them. The CDR3 runs 15 residues. CDR1 is SGHTA, CDR2 FQGNSA, per germline. CDR3 sequence: CASSLGVGREQTQYF. CDR3 DNA: TGTGCCAGCAGCTTGGGCGTGGGGCGGGAACAGACCCAGTACTTC. The full variable domain, completed using reference TRBV7-2 and TRBJ2-5, is GAGVSQSPSNKVTEKGKDVELRCDPISGHTALYWYRQSLGQGLEFLIYFQGNSAPDKSGLPSDRFSAERTGGSVSTLTIQRTQQEDSAVYLCASSLGVGREQTQYFGPGTRLLVL.

This clone occurred many times. The chain recombines TRBV30 with TRBJ2-4; tentatively, D is TRBD2 (6 bases). The germline V gene encodes CDR1 GTSNPN and CDR2 SVGIG (reference sequence). This CDR3 contains 14 residues. The V gene lost 0 bases and the J gene lost 6 bases, with 12 bases spanning the gap. The CDR3 sequence is CAWSVPGGLNIQYF. The CDR3 DNA follows: TGTGCCTGGAGTGTACCCGGGGGTCTAAACATTCAGTACTTC.

J is TRBJ2-7 and V is TRBV2; D ambiguous. The germline V gene encodes CDR1 SNHLY and CDR2 FYNNEI. The CDR3 consists of 13 residues. Trimming pared 6 bases from V and 7 bases from J, leaving 16 bases between. CDR3 bases: TGTGCCAGCAGACCAGACTTTTCCTGGGAGCAGTACTTC. It encodes CASRPDFSWEQYF.

The V and J genes are TRBV6-5 and TRBJ2-3; D gene ambiguous. Germline V gene lookup returns CDR1 MNHEY and CDR2 SVGAGI. V was clipped by 0 bases and J by 3 bases, with 4 bases between them. The CDR3 extends over 13 amino acids. The CDR3 loop reads CASSYSTTDTQYF. As DNA, the CDR3 is TGTGCCAGCAGTTACTCGACAACAGATACGCAGTATTTT.

This clone was found a few times. The chain combines TRBV30 with TRBJ2-4; D is uncertain. Trimming took 3 bases from V and 2 from J, leaving 17 bases between them. CDR1 and CDR2 (germline): GTSNPN, SVGIG (reference sequence). CDR3 length: 16 amino acids. This CDR3 reads CAWSLGSPMSKNIQYF. CDR3 DNA sequence: TGTGCCTGGAGCCTCGGGTCTCCCATGTCCAAAAACATTCAGTACTTC. Looking up the rest from reference TRBV30 and TRBJ2-4 gives the full variable domain: SQTIHQWPATLVQPVGSPLSLECTVEGTSNPNLYWYRQAAGRGLQLLFYSVGIGQISSEVPQNLSASRPQDRQFILSSKKLLLSDSGFYLCAWSLGSPMSKNIQYFGAGTRLSVL.

This clone was picked up a small number of times. The gene calls are TRBV5-1 and TRBJ1-5; D is possibly TRBD1 (5 bases). V was pared by 4 bases and J by 5 bases, with 16 bases between. Germline CDR1 and CDR2: SGHRS and YFSETQ. This CDR3 contains 15 residues. The CDR3 sequence: CASSLGLGGYQPQHF. The CDR3 DNA reads as TGCGCCAGCAGCCTAGGTCTGGGGGGGTATCAGCCCCAGCATTTT.

This clone showed up just a few times. The chain joins TRBV5-1 to TRBJ1-1, with TRBD1 matching 8 bases. J lost 4 bases, V lost 0 bases, and 2 bases had no gene match. The germline CDR1 and CDR2 sequences are SGHRS and YFSETQ. This CDR3 region has 14 residues. CDR3: CASSLDRGITEAFF. As DNA, the CDR3 is TGCGCCAGCAGCTTGGACAGGGGGATCACTGAAGCTTTCTTT.

The chain is built from TRBV19 and TRBJ1-5; D is unclear. V was shortened by 8 bases and J by 1 base, with 9 bases between the two germline ends. The CDR3 spans 13 residues. Germline values: CDR1 LNHDA, CDR2 SQIVND (reference sequence). CDR3 amino acids: CASARYSNQPQHF. CDR3 coding DNA: TGTGCCAGTGCCCGGTACAGCAATCAGCCCCAGCATTTT.

This clone was detected only a few times. The J gene is TRBJ1-5, the V gene TRBV15, with 7 bases lining up with TRBD1. Trimming took 4 bases from V and 0 from J; bases not matched to a gene: 15. CDR3 size: 19 residues. Per the germline V gene, CDR1 is LNHNV and CDR2 is YYDKDF (reference sequence). DNA for the CDR3: TGTGCCACCAGCATCCGACAGGGCACTATCTCCTATAGCAATCAGCCCCAGCATTTT. This sequence encodes CATSIRQGTISYSNQPQHF.

The chain is built from TRBV27 and TRBJ2-7, with D perhaps TRBD2 (6 bases). The V and J ends lost 6 bases and 2 bases respectively, with 14 bases between them. The CDR3 spans 14 residues. Looked up from germline, CDR1 is MNHEY and CDR2 is SMNVEV (reference sequence). The CDR3 DNA reads TGTGCCAGCAGGCCTGCGGGGATTCCCTACGAGCAGTACTTC. It encodes CASRPAGIPYEQYF.

V is TRBV7-9 and J is TRBJ1-6, with 10 nucleotides matching TRBD1. Germline assignment: CDR1 SEHNR and CDR2 FQNEAQ (reference sequence). The CDR3 is made up of 17 amino acids. V was clipped by 11 bases and J by 7 bases; unmatched bases: 17. The CDR3 DNA sequence: TGTGCCCGTGGGCCGGACAGGGGGATTCTAAGAAATTCACCCCTCCACTTT. Its translation is CARGPDRGILRNSPLHF. The whole variable domain, remainder taken from reference TRBV7-9 and TRBJ1-6, is DTGVSQNPRHKITKRGQNVTFRCDPISEHNRLYWYRQTLGQGPEFLTYFQNEAQLEKSRLLSDRFSAERPKGSFSTLEIQRTEQGDSAMYLCARGPDRGILRNSPLHFGNGTRLTVT.

This clone showed up just a few times. V usage is TRBV5-6 and J usage is TRBJ2-1; D is perhaps TRBD2 (7 bases). Trimming shortened V by 4 bases and J by 9 bases, and 20 bases separated the two germline ends. In germline, CDR1 is SGHDT, CDR2 YYEEEE. The CDR3 is made up of 15 amino acids. This chain's CDR3 is CASSLPGGAEFEQFF. CDR3 sequence (DNA): TGTGCCAGCAGCCTTCCGGGGGGCGCTGAGTTTGAGCAGTTCTTC. The full variable domain, in which reference TRBV5-6 and TRBJ2-1 provide the parts outside the CDR3, is DAGVTQSPTHLIKTRGQQVTLRCSPKSGHDTVSWYQQALGQGPQFIFQYYEEEERQRGNFPDRFSGHQFPNYSSELNVNALLLGDSALYLCASSLPGGAEFEQFFGPGTRLTVL.

In this sample, this clone turned up many times. This CDR3 is CASSQPGQGIREQYF. The DNA of the CDR3 is TGCGCCAGCAGCCAACCGGGACAGGGGATCCGCGAGCAGTACTTC. The chain couples TRBV4-1 to TRBJ2-7, with TRBD1 identical over 10 bases. Germline assignment: CDR1 MGHRA and CDR2 YSYEKL. The CDR3 is 15 amino acids. V gave up 2 bases and J gave up 6 bases; unmatched junction bases: 7.

This clone was seen a handful of times. The chain employs TRBV18 and TRBJ2-7; a weak D match, TRBD1 (5 bases). Germline V lookup: CDR1 KGHSH, CDR2 LQKENI. Between the trimmed V and J ends, which lost 0 bases and 3 bases, there was a span of 15 bases. The CDR3 sequence is 16 residues long. In DNA, the CDR3 is TGTGCCAGCTCACCACCCTCATCAGGGATCGTCTACGAGCAGTACTTC. The encoded protein is CASSPPSSGIVYEQYF.

In its sample, this clone was seen a few times. The chain has TRBV18 and TRBJ2-7, with 9 bases that match TRBD1. The CDR3 consists of 15 residues. V lost 3 bases, J lost 3 bases, and 6 bases stayed unmatched. Germline V gives CDR1 KGHSH, CDR2 LQKENI. CDR3 sequence: CASSPSPGQGYEQYF. The CDR3 DNA sequence: TGTGCCAGCTCACCTTCCCCGGGACAGGGCTACGAGCAGTACTTC.

The chain couples TRBV9 to TRBJ2-1, with 7 nucleotides matching TRBD1. The CDR3 contains 14 residues. Germline CDR1 reads SGDLS; CDR2 reads YYNGEE. J lost 3 bases, V lost 4 bases, and 4 bases had no gene match. Written as DNA, the CDR3 is TGTGCCAGCAGCTCCCGGGACAGCTACAATGAGCAGTTCTTC. This sequence encodes CASSSRDSYNEQFF. Variable domain in full (rest from reference TRBV9 and TRBJ2-1): DSGVTQTPKHLITATGQRVTLRCSPRSGDLSVYWYQQSLDQGLQFLIQYYNGEERAKGNILERFSAQQFPDLHSELNLSSLELGDSALYFCASSSRDSYNEQFFGPGTRLTVL.

J is TRBJ2-1 and V is TRBV5-6; D is possibly TRBD2 (5 bases). V lost 6 bases to trimming and J lost 4 bases, with 14 bases between them. The CDR3 covers 14 residues. Germline CDR1 is SGHDT and CDR2 is YYEEEE. The CDR3 DNA sequence: TGTGCCAGCACGGACTTAAGAAAATACAATGAGCAGTTCTTC. Amino acids: CASTDLRKYNEQFF. Based on the CDR3 plus reference TRBV5-6 and TRBJ2-1, the full variable domain is DAGVTQSPTHLIKTRGQQVTLRCSPKSGHDTVSWYQQALGQGPQFIFQYYEEEERQRGNFPDRFSGHQFPNYSSELNVNALLLGDSALYLCASTDLRKYNEQFFGPGTRLTVL.

This clone showed up many times. The chain is built from TRBV14 and TRBJ2-7, with TRBD2 matching 7 bases. Germline trimming cut 1 base from V and 9 bases from J; bases unmatched to any gene: 6. This CDR3 region has 13 residues. Germline-derived CDR1 and CDR2 are SGHDN and FVKESK. CDR3: CASSQGGLELQYF. The CDR3 DNA sequence: TGTGCCAGCAGCCAAGGTGGACTAGAACTGCAGTACTTC.